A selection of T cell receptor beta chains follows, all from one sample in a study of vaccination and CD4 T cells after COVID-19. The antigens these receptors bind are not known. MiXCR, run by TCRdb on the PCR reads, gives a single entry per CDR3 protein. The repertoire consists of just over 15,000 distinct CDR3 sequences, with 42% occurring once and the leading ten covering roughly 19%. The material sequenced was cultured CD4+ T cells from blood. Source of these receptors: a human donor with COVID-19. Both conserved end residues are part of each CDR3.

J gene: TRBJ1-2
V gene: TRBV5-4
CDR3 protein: CASSLWPGTLDGYTF

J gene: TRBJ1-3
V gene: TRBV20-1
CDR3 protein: CSARGGSGNTIYF

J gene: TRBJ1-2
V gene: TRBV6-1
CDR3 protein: CASSEAPRGGGYTF

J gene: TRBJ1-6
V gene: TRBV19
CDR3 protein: CASSIMQGQFDSPLHF

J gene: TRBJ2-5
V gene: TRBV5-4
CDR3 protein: CASSSLPTSAETQYF

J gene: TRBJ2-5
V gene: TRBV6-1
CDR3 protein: CASSPGQADRETQYF

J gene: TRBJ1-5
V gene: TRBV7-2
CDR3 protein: CASSPSYRGNQPQHF

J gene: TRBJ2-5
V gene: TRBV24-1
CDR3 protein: CATRPDGPGLAGVQETQYF

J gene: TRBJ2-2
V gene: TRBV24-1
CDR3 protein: CATSYFILAGVKGELFF

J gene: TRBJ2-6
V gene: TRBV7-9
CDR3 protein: CATHFSRAGANVLTF

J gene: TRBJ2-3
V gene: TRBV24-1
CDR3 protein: CATSDLAGGRTDTQYF

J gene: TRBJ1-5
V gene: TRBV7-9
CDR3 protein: CASSRPNQPQHF

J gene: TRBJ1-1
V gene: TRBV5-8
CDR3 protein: CASSLAKGVSRPFF

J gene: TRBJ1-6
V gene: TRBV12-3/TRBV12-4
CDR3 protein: CASSLMGPNSPLHF

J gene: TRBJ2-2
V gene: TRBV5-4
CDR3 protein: CASRASGGINTGELFF

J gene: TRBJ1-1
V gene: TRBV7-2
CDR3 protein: CASSLKFSTEAFF

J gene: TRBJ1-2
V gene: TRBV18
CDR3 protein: CASSTGSDYGYTF

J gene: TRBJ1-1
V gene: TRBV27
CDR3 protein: CASSGTANTEAFF

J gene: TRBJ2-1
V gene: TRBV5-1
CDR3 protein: CASGTSGTGHNEQFF

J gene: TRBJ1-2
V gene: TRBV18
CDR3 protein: CASSPDQGDGGYTF

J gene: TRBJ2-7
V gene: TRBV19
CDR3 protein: CASSPLPRDSGYEQYF

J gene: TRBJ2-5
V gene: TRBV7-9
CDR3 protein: CASRSEGRGETQYF

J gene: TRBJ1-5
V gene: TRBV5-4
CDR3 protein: CASSIGGSGNQPQHF

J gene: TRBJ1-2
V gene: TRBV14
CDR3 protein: CASSQWDYGYTF

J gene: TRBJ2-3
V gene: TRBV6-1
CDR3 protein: CASSKVQGARSDTQYF

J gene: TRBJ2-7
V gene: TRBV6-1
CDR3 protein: CASSETGTVTYEQYF

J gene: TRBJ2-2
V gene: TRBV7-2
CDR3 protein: CASSLAAGTGELFF

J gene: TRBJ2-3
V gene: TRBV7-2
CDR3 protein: CASSMRGLTDTQYF

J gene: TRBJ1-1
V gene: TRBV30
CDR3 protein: CAWSPDGFGTEAFF

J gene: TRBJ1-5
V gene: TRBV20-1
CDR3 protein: CSARGDSLGNQPQHF

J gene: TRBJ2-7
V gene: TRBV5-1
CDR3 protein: CASSEYITGIQYF

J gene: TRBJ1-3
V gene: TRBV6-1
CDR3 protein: CASKTGGGNTIYF

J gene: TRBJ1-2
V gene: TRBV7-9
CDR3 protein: CASRRQEGANYGYTF

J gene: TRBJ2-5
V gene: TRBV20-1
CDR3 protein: CSARVETQYF

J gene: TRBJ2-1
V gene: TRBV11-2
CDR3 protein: CASRIPGQDNEQFF

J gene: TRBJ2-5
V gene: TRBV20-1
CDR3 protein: CSARDYASGKETQYF

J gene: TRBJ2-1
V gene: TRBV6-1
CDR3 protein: CASSPPTGRYNEQFF

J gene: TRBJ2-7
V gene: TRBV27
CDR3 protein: CASSYTGAAYEQYF

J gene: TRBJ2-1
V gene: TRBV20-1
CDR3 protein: CSAGLGKDEQFF

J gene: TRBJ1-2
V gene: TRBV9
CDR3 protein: CASTSDYGYTF

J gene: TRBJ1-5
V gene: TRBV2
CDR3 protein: CASSAGEMYQPQHF

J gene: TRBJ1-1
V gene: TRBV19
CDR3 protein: CASSILGQGALGDTEAFF

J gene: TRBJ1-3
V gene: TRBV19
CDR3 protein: CASSTGSSGNTIYF

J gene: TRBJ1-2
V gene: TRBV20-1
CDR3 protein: CSAKDPGQGNYGYTF

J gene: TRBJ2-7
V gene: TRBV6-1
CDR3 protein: CASGQGVYEQYF

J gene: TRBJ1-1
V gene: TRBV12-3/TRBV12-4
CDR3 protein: CASSPPGVTEAFF

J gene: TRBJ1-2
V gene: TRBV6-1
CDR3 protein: CASNLPGALYGYTF

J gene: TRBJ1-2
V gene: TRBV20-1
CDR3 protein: CSARFSGSYTF

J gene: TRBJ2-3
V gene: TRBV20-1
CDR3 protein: CSARLAPDTQYF

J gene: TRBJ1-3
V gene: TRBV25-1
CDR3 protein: CASKGGARAGNTIYF

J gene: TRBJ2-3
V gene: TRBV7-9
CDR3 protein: CASSSGLAGYTQYF

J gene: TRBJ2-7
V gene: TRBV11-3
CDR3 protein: CASSLVGGPLAYEQYF

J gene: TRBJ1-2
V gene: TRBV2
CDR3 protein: CATAPRGRVYGYTF

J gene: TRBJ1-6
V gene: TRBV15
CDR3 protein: CATSWAGSPLHF

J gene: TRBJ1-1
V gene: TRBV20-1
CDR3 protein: CSAVGRDTEAFF

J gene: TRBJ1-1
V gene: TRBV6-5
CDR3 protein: CASSYPRVEGNTEAFF

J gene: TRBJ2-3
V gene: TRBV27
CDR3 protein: CASSLDRGGTDTQYF

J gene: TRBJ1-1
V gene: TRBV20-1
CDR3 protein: CSAAPEGRSSNTEAFF